These 27 T cell receptor beta chains originate from one sample sequenced in a study of T cell clusters in autoimmune cytopenias. Each sample's input was around 250 ng genomic DNA, some 38,000 genome equivalents. One tube held mixed TRB-A and TRB-B primer pools for touch-down PCR. TCRdb re-called the multiplex PCR reads and gives one entry per CDR3 protein, without DNA. The listing records about 5,100 distinct CDR3 sequences. Sequenced material: peripheral blood. These receptors all stem from a human donor with an autoimmune cytopenia or autoimmune hepatitis (not recorded which).

In terms of frequency, this clonotype is medium-sized. The rearrangement joins TRBV11-2 to TRBJ2-1; TCRdb reports TRBD1, a call that lacks DNA to check it against. Per the germline V gene, CDR1 is SGHAT and CDR2 is FQNNGV. The CDR3 spans 15 residues. CDR3 protein: CASSDGGGMYNEQFF.

The V and J genes are TRBV27 and TRBJ1-5. The germline V gene encodes CDR1 MNHEY and CDR2 SMNVEV (reference sequence). The CDR3 spans 13 residues. CDR3 sequence reads: CASSFYSNQPQHF.

By frequency, this clonotype registers medium-sized. CDR3 region: CASMARTYNEQFF. The chain joins TRBV6-6 to TRBJ2-1. Germline V lookup: CDR1 MNHNY, CDR2 SVGAGI (reference sequence). The CDR3 has 13 residues.

The rearrangement uses TRBV5-6 and TRBJ1-6; the TCRdb D gene call, TRBD1, has no DNA to confirm it. The germline V gene has CDR1 SGHDT and CDR2 YYEEEE. The CDR3 length is 15 residues. CDR3 region: CASSLDGGGNSPLHF.

V and J are TRBV7-9 and TRBJ1-1; as DNA is missing, the TRBD1 call by TCRdb cannot be tested. The CDR3 totals 13 residues. Germline CDR1 reads SEHNR; CDR2 reads FQNEAQ (reference sequence). Here the CDR3 reads CASSLGGGTEAFF.

CDR3 protein: CARSSTGNYGYTF. The V call is TRBV7-9, the J call TRBJ1-2. Looked up from germline, CDR1 is SEHNR and CDR2 is FQNEAQ (reference sequence). This CDR3 has 13 residues.

The chain has TRBV5-4 and TRBJ1-2; checking the TCRdb D call of TRBD1 is not possible without DNA. CDR1 is SGHNT, CDR2 YYREEE, per germline (reference sequence). CDR3 size: 15 residues. The CDR3 is CASSLAGARNYGYTF. The whole variable domain, filled in from reference TRBV5-4 and TRBJ1-2, reads ETGVTQSPTHLIKTRGQQVTLRCSSQSGHNTVSWYQQALGQGPQFIFQYYREEENGRGNFPPRFSGLQFPNYSSELNVNALELDDSALYLCASSLAGARNYGYTFGSGTRLTVV.

Considering frequency, this clonotype is medium-sized. The chain uses TRBV27 and TRBJ2-7; there is no DNA to check the TCRdb D call of TRBD1. Germline CDR1 is MNHEY and CDR2 is SMNVEV (reference sequence). The CDR3 loop spans 15 amino acids. The CDR3 loop reads CASSPGDTTSYEQYF.

V and J are TRBV20-1 and TRBJ1-1; TCRdb names TRBD1, which stays unverified in the absence of DNA. CDR1 is DFQATT and CDR2 is SNEGSKA in the germline V gene (reference sequence). The CDR3 is 13 residues long. The CDR3 sequence: CSVTDRGEDEAFF.

J is TRBJ2-1 and V is TRBV7-3; checking the TCRdb D call of TRBD2 is not possible without DNA. This CDR3 is 13 amino acids long. Germline-derived CDR1 and CDR2 are SGHTA and FQGTGA. The CDR3 loop is CASSERSGREQFF.

This clonotype shows up as medium-sized (0.01 to 0.1%) by frequency. V usage is TRBV6-1 and J usage is TRBJ1-1. This CDR3 has 15 residues. CDR1 and CDR2 from the germline V gene are MNHNS and SASEGT. CDR3 in amino acids: CASSVFTTQNTEAFF.

By frequency, this clonotype is medium-sized. The genes are TRBV20-1 and TRBJ1-6; TCRdb's D call of TRBD1 is untestable without DNA. The germline CDR1 and CDR2 sequences are DFQATT and SNEGSKA (reference sequence). The CDR3 sequence is 12 residues long. CDR3: CSARGPGAPLHF.

According to its frequency, this clonotype is medium-sized. The chain joins TRBV7-2 to TRBJ2-5; lacking DNA, the TRBD2 call made by TCRdb goes unchecked. This CDR3 has 13 residues. Germline V gene sequence: CDR1 SGHTA, CDR2 FQGNSA. The CDR3 sequence is CASSIETGRAQYF.

The rearrangement joins TRBV20-1 to TRBJ2-7; the D call from TCRdb, TRBD2, cannot be confirmed without DNA. This CDR3 is 16 amino acids long. The germline V gene encodes CDR1 DFQATT and CDR2 SNEGSKA (reference sequence). The CDR3 here is CSAPLTSGRRGHEQYF.

The chain joins TRBV7-9 to TRBJ2-5. In germline, CDR1 is SEHNR, CDR2 FQNEAQ (reference sequence). The CDR3 covers 15 residues. The CDR3 protein is CASSLDVGSQENQYF.

Measured by frequency, this clonotype is medium-sized. The rearrangement links TRBV29-1 to TRBJ2-7; the TCRdb call, TRBD1, lacks DNA for checking. The germline gives CDR1 SQVTM, CDR2 ANQGSEA. The CDR3 extends over 13 amino acids. The CDR3 sequence is CSAQQGKVGEQYF.

J is TRBJ2-1 and V is TRBV20-1; TCRdb designates TRBD1, a call that cannot be tested without DNA. CDR1 and CDR2 from the germline V gene are DFQATT and SNEGSKA (reference sequence). The CDR3 loop spans 15 amino acids. The CDR3: CSARGPPSSYNEQFF.

This chain uses TRBV14 with TRBJ2-7; the TRBD1 assignment by TCRdb is unverifiable without DNA. From germline, CDR1 is SGHDN and CDR2 FVKESK. The CDR3 length is 16 residues. The CDR3: CASSQEAWTGAYEQYF.

This clonotype ranks as medium-sized in terms of frequency. The V call is TRBV7-9, the J call TRBJ1-5. The CDR3 spans 12 residues. CDR1 and CDR2 (germline): SEHNR, FQNEAQ (reference sequence). The CDR3: CASSLGSQPQHF.

By frequency, this clonotype is medium-sized (0.01 to 0.1%). This chain joins TRBV5-1 and TRBJ1-3; TCRdb names TRBD1, which stays unverified in the absence of DNA. The CDR3 is made up of 16 amino acids. Germline CDR1 is SGHRS and CDR2 is YFSETQ. The CDR3: CASSLFSGDSGNTIYF.

This clonotype counts as medium-sized by frequency. The CDR3 reads CASSIGVGYGYTF. This chain uses TRBV19 with TRBJ1-2. CDR1 is LNHDA and CDR2 is SQIVND in the germline V gene (reference sequence). This CDR3 has 13 residues.

This clonotype is called medium-sized (0.01 to 0.1%) based on its frequency. The chain couples TRBV29-1 to TRBJ2-2. Germline assignment: CDR1 SQVTM and CDR2 ANQGSEA. The CDR3 runs 11 residues. CDR3 sequence: CSVVRTGELFF.

The chain recombines TRBV13 with TRBJ2-2; there is no DNA to check the TCRdb D call of TRBD1. Germline V gene sequence: CDR1 PRHDT, CDR2 FYEKMQ (reference sequence). The CDR3 is made up of 17 amino acids. The CDR3 here is CASSFLTDRASTGELFF.

This clonotype is identified as medium-sized (0.01 to 0.1%) from frequency. The V call is TRBV19, the J call TRBJ1-6; there is no DNA to check the TCRdb D call of TRBD1. Per germline, CDR1 LNHDA and CDR2 SQIVND (reference sequence). The CDR3 has 16 amino acids. CDR3 sequence: CATSGTGLSYNSPLHF.

This clonotype is deemed medium-sized by its frequency. The J gene is TRBJ2-7, the V gene TRBV6-5; TCRdb picks TRBD2, but there is no DNA to check that call. CDR1 and CDR2 (germline): MNHEY, SVGAGI. The CDR3 contains 16 residues. The CDR3 is CASSYGVTSGVYEQYF.

The V gene is TRBV18, the J gene TRBJ1-1; TCRdb designates TRBD1, a call that cannot be tested without DNA. Germline assignment: CDR1 KGHSH and CDR2 LQKENI. The CDR3 is 12 amino acids. CDR3 loop: CASSPPQGAAFF. The full variable domain, in which reference TRBV18 and TRBJ1-1 provide the parts outside the CDR3, is NAGVMQNPRHLVRRRGQEARLRCSPMKGHSHVYWYRQLPEEGLKFMVYLQKENIIDESGMPKERFSAEFPKEGPSILRIQQVVRGDSAAYFCASSPPQGAAFFGQGTRLTVV.

The chain couples TRBV18 to TRBJ2-5; TCRdb selects TRBD2, and the lack of DNA leaves this call unchecked. Germline V gene data show CDR1 as KGHSH and CDR2 as LQKENI. This CDR3 region has 17 residues. CDR3 protein: CASSLGLAVLYQETQYF.